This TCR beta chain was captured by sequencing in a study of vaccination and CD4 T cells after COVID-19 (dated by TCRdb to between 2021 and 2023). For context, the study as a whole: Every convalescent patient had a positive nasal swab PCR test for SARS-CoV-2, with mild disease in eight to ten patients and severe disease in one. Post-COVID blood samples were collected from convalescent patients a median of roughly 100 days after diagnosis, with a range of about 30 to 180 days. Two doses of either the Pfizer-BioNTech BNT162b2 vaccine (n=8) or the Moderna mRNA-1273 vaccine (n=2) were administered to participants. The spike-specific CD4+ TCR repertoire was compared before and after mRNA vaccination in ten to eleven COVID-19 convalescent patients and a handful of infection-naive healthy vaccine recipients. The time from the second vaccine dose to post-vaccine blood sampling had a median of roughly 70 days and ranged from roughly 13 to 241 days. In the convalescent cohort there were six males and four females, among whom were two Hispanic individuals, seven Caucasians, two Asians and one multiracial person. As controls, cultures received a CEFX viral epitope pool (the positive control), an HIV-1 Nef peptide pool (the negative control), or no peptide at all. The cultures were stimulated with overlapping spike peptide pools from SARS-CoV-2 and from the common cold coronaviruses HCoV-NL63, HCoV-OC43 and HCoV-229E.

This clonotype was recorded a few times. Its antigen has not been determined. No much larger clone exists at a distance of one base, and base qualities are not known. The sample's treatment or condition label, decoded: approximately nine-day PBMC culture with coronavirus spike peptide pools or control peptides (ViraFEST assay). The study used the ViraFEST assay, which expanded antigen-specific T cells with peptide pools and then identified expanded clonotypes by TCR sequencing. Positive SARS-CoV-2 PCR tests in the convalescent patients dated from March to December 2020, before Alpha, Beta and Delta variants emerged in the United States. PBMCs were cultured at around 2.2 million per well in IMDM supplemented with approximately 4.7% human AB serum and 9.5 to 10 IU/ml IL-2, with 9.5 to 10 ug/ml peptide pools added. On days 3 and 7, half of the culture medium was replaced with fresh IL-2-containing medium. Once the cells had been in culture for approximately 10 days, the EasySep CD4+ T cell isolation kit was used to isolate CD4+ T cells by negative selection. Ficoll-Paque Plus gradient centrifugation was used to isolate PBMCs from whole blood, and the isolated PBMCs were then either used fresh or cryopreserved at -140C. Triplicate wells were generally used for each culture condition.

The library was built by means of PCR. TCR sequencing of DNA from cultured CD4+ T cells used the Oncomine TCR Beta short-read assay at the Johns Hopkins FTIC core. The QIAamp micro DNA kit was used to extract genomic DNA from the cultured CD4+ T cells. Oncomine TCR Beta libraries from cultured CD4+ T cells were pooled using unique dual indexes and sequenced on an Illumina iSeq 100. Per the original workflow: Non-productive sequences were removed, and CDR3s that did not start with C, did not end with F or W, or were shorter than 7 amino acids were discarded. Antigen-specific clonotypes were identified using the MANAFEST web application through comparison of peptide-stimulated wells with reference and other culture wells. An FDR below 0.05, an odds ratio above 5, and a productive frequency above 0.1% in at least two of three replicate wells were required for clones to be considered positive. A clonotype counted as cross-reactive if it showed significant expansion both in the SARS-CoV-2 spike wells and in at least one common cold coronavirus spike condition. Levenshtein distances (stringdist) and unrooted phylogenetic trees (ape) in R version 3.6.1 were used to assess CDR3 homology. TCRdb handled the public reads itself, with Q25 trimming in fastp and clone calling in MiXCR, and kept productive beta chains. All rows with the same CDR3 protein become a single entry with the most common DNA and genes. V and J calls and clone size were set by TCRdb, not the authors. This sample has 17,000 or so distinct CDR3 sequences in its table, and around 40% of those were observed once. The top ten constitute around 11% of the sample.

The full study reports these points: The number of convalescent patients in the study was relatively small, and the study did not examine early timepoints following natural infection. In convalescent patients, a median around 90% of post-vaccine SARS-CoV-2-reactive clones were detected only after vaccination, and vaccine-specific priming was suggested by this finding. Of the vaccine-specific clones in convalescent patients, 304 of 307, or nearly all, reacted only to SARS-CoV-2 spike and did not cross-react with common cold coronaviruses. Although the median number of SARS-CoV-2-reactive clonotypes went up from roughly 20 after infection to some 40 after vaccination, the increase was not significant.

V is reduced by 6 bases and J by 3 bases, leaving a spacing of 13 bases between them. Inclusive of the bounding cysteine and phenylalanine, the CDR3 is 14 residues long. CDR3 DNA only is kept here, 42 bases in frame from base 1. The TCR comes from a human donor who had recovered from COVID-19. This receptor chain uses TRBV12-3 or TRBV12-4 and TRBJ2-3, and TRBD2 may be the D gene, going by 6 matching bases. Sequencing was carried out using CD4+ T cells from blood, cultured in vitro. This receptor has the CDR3 CASRPQLATDTQYF. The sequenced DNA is TGTGCCAGCAGGCCTCAACTAGCAACAGATACGCAGTATTTT.